These 29 T cell receptor beta chains came from one sample sequenced in a study of lymphopenia after photon versus proton radiotherapy. The method was immunoSEQ multiplex PCR; TCRdb's version includes in-frame clones alone and lacks a portion of them. The sample carries tens of thousands of clones, about 89% recorded once. The starting material was peripheral blood, obtained from a patient treated with proton-based radiotherapy. Source of these receptors: a man aged 80 or over with esophageal cancer.

The chain joins TRBV5-8 to TRBJ2-7, with TRBD1 matching 7 bases. CDR1 SGHTS and CDR2 YDEGEE come from the germline V gene. This CDR3 has 15 amino acids. J was trimmed by 2 bases and V by 0 bases; bases with no gene match: 5. CDR3 in DNA: TGTGCCAGCAGCTTGGGGGACAGACTTACCTACGAGCAGTACTTC. Translated, it gives CASSLGDRLTYEQYF.

CDR3 DNA sequence: TGTGCCATCAGCCCGACTAGCGGGCGTGGCGGCGAGCAGTACTTC. Its translation is CAISPTSGRGGEQYF. The rearrangement links TRBV10-3 to TRBJ2-7; 10 bases fit TRBD2. Germline CDR1 is ENHRY and CDR2 is SYGVKD. The CDR3 is 15 amino acids. With V trimmed by 6 bases and J by 6 bases, 11 bases remained unmatched.

The table lists this clone with a count of one. The rearrangement joins TRBV6-5 to TRBJ2-7; the D gene is possibly TRBD1 (5 bases). CDR1 is MNHEY, CDR2 SVGAGI, per germline. This CDR3 is built from 12 residues. Trimming removed 2 bases at V and 3 bases at J, with 5 bases between. This CDR3 is CASSYQGYEQYF. CDR3 sequence (DNA): TGTGCCAGCAGTTACCAGGGCTACGAGCAGTACTTC.

The genes are TRBV5-1 and TRBJ2-2; D is undetermined. V lost 3 bases, J lost 1 base, and 10 bases lay in between. From germline, CDR1 is SGHRS and CDR2 YFSETQ. The CDR3 sequence is 15 residues long. As DNA, the CDR3 is TGCGCCAGCAGCTCTCTAGGCCTGAACACCGGGGAGCTGTTTTTT. Amino acids: CASSSLGLNTGELFF.

The J gene is TRBJ2-7, the V gene TRBV11-2; TRBD2 agrees at 7 bases. The CDR3 is 16 amino acids. V shed 5 bases and J 3 bases; nucleotides not matched to a gene: 13. Per the germline V gene, CDR1 is SGHAT and CDR2 is FQNNGV. CDR3 sequence reads: CASSPLGGRGYYEQYF. The DNA for the CDR3 is TGTGCCAGCAGCCCCCTGGGAGGGCGGGGTTACTACGAGCAGTACTTC.

The V call is TRBV13, the J call TRBJ2-7; D remains unclear. This CDR3 has 12 residues. V lost 5 bases and J 3 bases, leaving 8 bases between the germline ends. Per the germline V gene, CDR1 is PRHDT and CDR2 is FYEKMQ (reference sequence). The CDR3 loop is CASSRTDYEQYF. DNA for the CDR3: TGTGCCAGCAGCAGGACGGACTACGAGCAGTACTTC.

This clone has only a few counts. This chain links TRBV19 with TRBJ2-7, with D possibly matching TRBD2 (5 bases). V lost 3 bases, J lost 2 bases, and 14 bases lay in between. Germline CDR1 LNHDA, CDR2 SQIVND (reference sequence). The CDR3 is 15 residues long. In DNA form, the CDR3 reads TGTGCCAGTAGTATCAATTCAGAACTAGCCTACGAGCAGTACTTC. Its protein product is CASSINSELAYEQYF. Drawing the rest from reference TRBV19 and TRBJ2-7, the complete variable domain is DGGITQSPKYLFRKEGQNVTLSCEQNLNHDAMYWYRQDPGQGLRLIYYSQIVNDFQKGDIAEGYSVSREKKESFPLTVTSAQKNPTAFYLCASSINSELAYEQYFGPGTRLTVT.

This clone was detected once. The chain uses TRBV29-1 and TRBJ1-5; D uncertain. CDR1 and CDR2 from the germline V gene are SQVTM and ANQGSEA. The CDR3 sequence is 14 residues long. Trimming took 7 bases from V and 4 from J, leaving 17 bases between them. CDR3 sequence reads: CSAVVGEQNQPQHF. The DNA for the CDR3 is TGCAGCGCCGTGGTGGGAGAACAGAATCAGCCCCAGCATTTT.

The chain is built from TRBV11-3 and TRBJ2-7; 12 bases are shared with TRBD2. There are 18 residues in the CDR3. V shed 5 bases and J 1 base; nucleotides not matched to a gene: 12. Germline V gene sequence: CDR1 SGHNT, CDR2 YENEEA. CDR3 residues: CASSLTGPLAGGSYEQYF. Here the CDR3 DNA reads TGTGCCAGCAGCCTAACAGGGCCACTAGCGGGGGGTTCCTACGAGCAGTACTTC. Full variable domain (missing parts from reference TRBV11-3 and TRBJ2-7): EAGVVQSPRYKIIEKKQPVAFWCNPISGHNTLYWYLQNLGQGPELLIRYENEEAVDDSQLPKDRFSAERLKGVDSTLKIQPAELGDSAVYLCASSLTGPLAGGSYEQYFGPGTRLTVT.

V usage is TRBV10-1 and J usage is TRBJ1-5; 7 nucleotides agree with TRBD1. There are 13 residues in the CDR3. Germline V CDR1 and CDR2: WNHNN, SYGVQD (reference sequence). The junction had 4 bases not matched to a gene; V was cut back by 6 bases and J by 5 bases. In DNA form, the CDR3 reads TGCGCCAGCAGCCACGACAGGGATCAGCCCCAGCATTTT. Translating it yields CASSHDRDQPQHF.

This chain uses TRBV29-1 with TRBJ2-5; D is perhaps TRBD1 or TRBD2 (6 bases each). The CDR3 extends over 18 amino acids. The germline V and J ends were trimmed by 4 bases and 2 bases, with 26 bases remaining between them. Germline CDR1 reads SQVTM; CDR2 reads ANQGSEA. The CDR3 protein is CSVAYPSRGATLQETQYF. Written as DNA, the CDR3 is TGCAGCGTTGCCTATCCCTCAAGGGGGGCGACCTTACAAGAGACCCAGTACTTC.

The CDR3 bases are TGCAGCGTTGAAGGACGGAGTACTAACTATGGCTACACCTTC. It specifies CSVEGRSTNYGYTF. The V and J genes are TRBV29-1 and TRBJ1-2, with D uncertain. Germline assignment: CDR1 SQVTM and CDR2 ANQGSEA. Between the trimmed V and J ends, which lost 1 base and 0 bases, there was a span of 9 bases. The CDR3 has 14 amino acids.

The rearrangement uses TRBV4-3 and TRBJ2-7; the match to TRBD2 covers 9 bases. V was pared by 0 bases and J by 2 bases, with 8 bases of the junction left unmatched. Germline loops: CDR1 LGHNA, CDR2 YSLEER. The CDR3 sequence is 17 residues long. The DNA for the CDR3 is TGCGCCAGCAGCCAAGATTGGAAGACTAGCGGTACCTACGAGCAGTACTTC. This translates into CASSQDWKTSGTYEQYF.

The CDR3 sequence is CSASPLREQYF. CDR3 coding DNA: TGCAGTGCTAGTCCGTTGCGCGAGCAGTACTTC. The rearrangement joins TRBV20-1 to TRBJ2-7, with D unclear. From germline, CDR1 is DFQATT and CDR2 SNEGSKA (reference sequence). The V and J ends lost 3 bases and 6 bases respectively, with 9 bases between them. This CDR3 has 11 amino acids.

V and J are TRBV19 and TRBJ1-3, with a possible D match to TRBD1 (5 bases). The germline CDR1 and CDR2 sequences are LNHDA and SQIVND (reference sequence). Trimming pared 4 bases from V and 0 bases from J, leaving 19 bases between. The CDR3 has 18 residues. CDR3 region: CASSTPSIGGRSGNTIYF. Written as DNA, the CDR3 is TGTGCCAGTAGTACACCCTCGATCGGGGGTCGCTCTGGAAACACCATATATTTT.

V gene TRBV7-2 combines with J gene TRBJ2-1; D perhaps matches TRBD1 (6 bases). The CDR3 runs 15 residues. Per the germline V gene, CDR1 is SGHTA and CDR2 is FQGNSA. The V end was cut by 5 bases, the J end by 0 bases, with 11 bases between. Here the CDR3 reads CASSPSRGSYNEQFF. Written as DNA, the CDR3 is TGTGCCAGCAGCCCCAGCAGGGGCTCCTACAATGAGCAGTTCTTC.

The V call is TRBV6-6, the J call TRBJ1-2; perhaps TRBD1 as D (5 bases). The ends were cut back, 8 bases at V and 3 bases at J, with 19 bases in the middle. This CDR3 has 15 amino acids. Germline loops: CDR1 MNHNY, CDR2 SVGAGI (reference sequence). CDR3 region: CASANRWGGYYGYTF. The CDR3 DNA sequence: TGTGCCAGCGCAAATCGTTGGGGGGGTTACTATGGCTACACCTTC.

This rearrangement joins TRBV10-3 to TRBJ2-1, with D perhaps matching TRBD1 (6 bases). CDR1 and CDR2 (germline): ENHRY, SYGVKD. The CDR3 consists of 16 residues. Trimming left V 11 bases short and J 7 bases short, with 27 bases between. CDR3 DNA: TGTGCCGCCCGCAGGGGTAGGAGTGTAGGCACAAATGAGCAGTTCTTC. Its protein product is CAARRGRSVGTNEQFF.

The chain couples TRBV19 to TRBJ2-7; D is possibly TRBD2 (5 bases). CDR3 length: 14 residues. CDR1 is LNHDA, CDR2 SQIVND, per germline (reference sequence). V was clipped by 3 bases and J by 5 bases, with 14 bases between them. CDR3: CASSIGQAGNEQYF. For the CDR3, the DNA is TGTGCCAGTAGTATCGGTCAGGCCGGGAACGAGCAGTACTTC.

This chain joins TRBV5-4 and TRBJ1-1; possible D gene TRBD1, 5 bases. The CDR3 is 15 amino acids. V shed 6 bases and J shed 5 bases, with 20 bases lying between them. The germline V gene has CDR1 SGHNT and CDR2 YYREEE (reference sequence). The CDR3 region is CASTRAGTLGTEAFF. The CDR3 nucleotides are TGTGCCAGCACCCGGGCTGGGACCCTGGGGACTGAAGCTTTCTTT.

The chain uses TRBV7-3 and TRBJ1-1; D is possibly TRBD1 (5 bases). V lost 5 bases and J lost 2, with 12 bases in between. The CDR3 has 14 residues. Germline CDR1 reads SGHTA; CDR2 reads FQGTGA. CDR3 bases: TGTGCCAGCAGCCCAATGGGGGGAAACACTGAAGCTTTCTTT. It codes for CASSPMGGNTEAFF.

The chain is built from TRBV4-1 and TRBJ2-1; D call uncertain. Looked up from germline, CDR1 is MGHRA and CDR2 is YSYEKL. Trimming pared 2 bases from V and 4 bases from J, leaving 12 bases between. The CDR3 is made up of 15 amino acids. The CDR3 DNA sequence: TGCGCCAGCAGCCAATCCGACCCTTATTACAATGAGCAGTTCTTC. As protein: CASSQSDPYYNEQFF.

The V and J genes are TRBV5-6 and TRBJ2-7; D is possibly TRBD2 (5 bases). In germline, CDR1 is SGHDT, CDR2 YYEEEE. CDR3 length: 15 amino acids. V was cut by 4 bases and J by 0 bases, with 14 bases left in between. The CDR3 reads CASSTDGVPSYEQYF. The CDR3, as DNA: TGTGCCAGCAGCACGGACGGGGTTCCCTCCTACGAGCAGTACTTC.

V gene TRBV4-2 combines with J gene TRBJ1-5; 8 nucleotides line up with TRBD1. CDR1 is LGHNA and CDR2 is YNFKEQ in the germline V gene. This CDR3 is 14 amino acids long. The J segment lost 10 bases and the V segment lost 0 bases, leaving 5 bases of the junction unmatched. This CDR3 is CASSQENDRGPQHF. CDR3 in DNA: TGTGCCAGCAGCCAAGAGAATGACAGGGGACCCCAGCATTTT.

This chain links TRBV7-8 with TRBJ2-4, with 7 bases matching TRBD2. The CDR3 is 15 residues long. With 6 bases clipped from V and 3 bases from J, the junction kept 8 bases outside the gene matches. Germline loops: CDR1 SGHVS, CDR2 FQNEAQ. The chain's CDR3 is CASSFGGGGKNIQYF. DNA for the CDR3: TGTGCCAGCAGTTTTGGTGGGGGGGGCAAAAACATTCAGTACTTC.

The chain couples TRBV18 to TRBJ2-6; D is ambiguous. Germline CDR1 and CDR2: KGHSH and LQKENI. V shed 1 base and J shed 0 bases, with 4 bases lying between them. The CDR3 sequence is 15 residues long. The CDR3 region is CASSPLRSGANVLTF. CDR3 in DNA: TGTGCCAGCTCACCACTACGCTCTGGGGCCAACGTCCTGACTTTC.

As concerns this clone: Compared with germline, one end of the junction differs, possibly owing to a read error. This sequence joins TRBV19 and TRBJ1-2; 7 bases map to TRBD1. The CDR3 spans 15 residues. Germline values: CDR1 LNHDA, CDR2 SQIVND (reference sequence). The CDR3 nucleotides read TGTGCCAGTAGGCACACCGGGACAGAGAGCTATGGCTACGCCTTC. The encoded protein is CASRHTGTESYGYAF.

The V gene is TRBV10-3, the J gene TRBJ2-5; D remains unclear. Germline CDR1 is ENHRY and CDR2 is SYGVKD. V lost 3 bases to trimming and J lost 3 bases, with 11 bases between them. CDR3 length: 14 amino acids. The CDR3 sequence is CAISDLPAEETQYF. The CDR3 nucleotides read TGTGCCATCAGTGACCTCCCAGCAGAAGAGACCCAGTACTTC.

This clone was observed a handful of times. The V and J genes are TRBV7-9 and TRBJ2-3, with 9 bases that match TRBD2. This CDR3 region has 15 residues. Germline CDR1 reads SEHNR; CDR2 reads FQNEAQ (reference sequence). V was clipped by 2 bases and J by 5 bases; unmatched bases: 5. The CDR3 sequence: CASSLISGRVDTQYF. The CDR3 nucleotides are TGTGCCAGCAGCTTAATTAGCGGGAGAGTAGATACGCAGTATTTT. The full variable domain, in which reference TRBV7-9 and TRBJ2-3 provide the parts outside the CDR3, is DTGVSQNPRHKITKRGQNVTFRCDPISEHNRLYWYRQTLGQGPEFLTYFQNEAQLEKSRLLSDRFSAERPKGSFSTLEIQRTEQGDSAMYLCASSLISGRVDTQYFGPGTRLTVL.